The T cell receptor (beta chain) described here comes from a study of T cell responses to AZD1222 COVID-19 vaccine. J was trimmed by 5 bases and V by 1 base; bases with no gene match: 4. From germline, CDR1 is MGHRA and CDR2 YSYEKL. This CDR3 contains 16 residues. Profiling relied on immunoSEQ multiplex PCR, and the TCRdb table lists in-frame clones only, not all of them. The sample lists about 150,000 clones; roughly 87% were seen once. This sample comprised peripheral blood, obtained 28 days after the second AZD1222 dose. The receptor was isolated from an adult who received the AZD1222 COVID-19 vaccine. V gene TRBV4-1 combines with J gene TRBJ1-5; 11 bases fit TRBD1. In DNA, the CDR3 is TGCGCCAGCAGCCAAGTTGGGACAGGGGGATATCAGCCCCAGCATTTT. It yields the protein CASSQVGTGGYQPQHF.